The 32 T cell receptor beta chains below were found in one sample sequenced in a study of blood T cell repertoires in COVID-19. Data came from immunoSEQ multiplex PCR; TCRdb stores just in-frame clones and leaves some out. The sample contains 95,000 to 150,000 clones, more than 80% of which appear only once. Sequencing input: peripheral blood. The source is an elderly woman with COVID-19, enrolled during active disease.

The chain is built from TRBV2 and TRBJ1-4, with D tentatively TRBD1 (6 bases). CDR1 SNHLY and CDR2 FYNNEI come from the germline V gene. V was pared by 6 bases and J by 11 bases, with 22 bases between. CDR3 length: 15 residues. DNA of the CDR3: TGTGCCAGCAGCGCGACCGGGACACCGAGGGAGAAACTGTTTTTT. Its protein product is CASSATGTPREKLFF.

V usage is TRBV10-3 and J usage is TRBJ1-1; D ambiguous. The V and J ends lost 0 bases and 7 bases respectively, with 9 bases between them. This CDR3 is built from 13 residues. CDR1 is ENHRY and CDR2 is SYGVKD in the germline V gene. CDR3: CAISESLPSEAFF. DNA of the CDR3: TGTGCCATCAGTGAGTCTCTGCCGAGTGAAGCTTTCTTT.

Written as DNA, the CDR3 is TGCGCCAGCAGCTCTCCGCGAATTCATTCGGGGACTAAGCTGAACGGGAGGGCCAGAGAGACCCAGTACTTC. It translates to CASSSPRIHSGTKLNGRARETQYF. This chain uses TRBV5-1 with TRBJ2-5, with 8 positions matching TRBD2. Trimming cost V 3 bases and J 4 bases; bases outside gene matches: 35. Germline V lookup: CDR1 SGHRS, CDR2 YFSETQ. This CDR3 comprises 24 residues.

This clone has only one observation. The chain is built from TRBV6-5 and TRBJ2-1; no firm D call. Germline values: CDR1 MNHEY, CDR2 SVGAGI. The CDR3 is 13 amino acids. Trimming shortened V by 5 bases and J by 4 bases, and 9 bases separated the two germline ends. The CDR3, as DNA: TGTGCCAGCAGTACAAACAGTTACAATGAGCAGTTCTTC. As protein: CASSTNSYNEQFF.

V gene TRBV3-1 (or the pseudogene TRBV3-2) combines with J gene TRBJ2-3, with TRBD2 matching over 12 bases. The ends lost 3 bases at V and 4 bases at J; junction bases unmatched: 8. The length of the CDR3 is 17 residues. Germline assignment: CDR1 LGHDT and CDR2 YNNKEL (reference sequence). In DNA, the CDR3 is TGTGCCAGCAGCCATCCGTCCCTAGCGGGAGGGGCAGATACGCAGTATTTT. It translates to CASSHPSLAGGADTQYF.

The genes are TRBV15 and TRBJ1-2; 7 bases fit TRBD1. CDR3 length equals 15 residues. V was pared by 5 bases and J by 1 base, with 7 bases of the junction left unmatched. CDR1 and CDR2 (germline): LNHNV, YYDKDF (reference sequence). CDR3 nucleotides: TGTGCCACCAGCCGCGACAGGGCGGTTAACTATGGCTACACCTTC. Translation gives CATSRDRAVNYGYTF.

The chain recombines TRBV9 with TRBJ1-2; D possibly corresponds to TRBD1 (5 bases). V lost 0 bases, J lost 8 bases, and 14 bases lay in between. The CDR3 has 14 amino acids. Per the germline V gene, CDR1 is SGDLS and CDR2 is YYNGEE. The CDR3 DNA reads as TGTGCCAGCAGCGTAGGCACAGGTACGAAAGGCTACACCTTC. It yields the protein CASSVGTGTKGYTF.

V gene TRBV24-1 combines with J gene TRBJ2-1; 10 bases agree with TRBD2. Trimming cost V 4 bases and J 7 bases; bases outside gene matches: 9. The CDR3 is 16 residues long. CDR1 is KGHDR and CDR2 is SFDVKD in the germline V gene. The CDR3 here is CATSDPNSGRRNEQFF. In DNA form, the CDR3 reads TGTGCCACCAGTGACCCAAATAGCGGGAGGCGGAATGAGCAGTTCTTC.

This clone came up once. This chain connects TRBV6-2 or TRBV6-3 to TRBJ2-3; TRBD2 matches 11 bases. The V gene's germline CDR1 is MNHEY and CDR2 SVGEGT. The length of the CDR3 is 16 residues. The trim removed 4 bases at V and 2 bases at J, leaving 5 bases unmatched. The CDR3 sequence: CASSFWGLADTDTQYF. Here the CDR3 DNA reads TGTGCCAGCAGTTTCTGGGGACTAGCGGACACAGATACGCAGTATTTT.

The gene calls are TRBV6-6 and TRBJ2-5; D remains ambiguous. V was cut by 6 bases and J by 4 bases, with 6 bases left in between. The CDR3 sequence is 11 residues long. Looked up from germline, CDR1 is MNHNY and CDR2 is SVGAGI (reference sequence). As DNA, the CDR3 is TGTGCCAGCAGCTCCGTAGAGACCCAGTACTTC. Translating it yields CASSSVETQYF.

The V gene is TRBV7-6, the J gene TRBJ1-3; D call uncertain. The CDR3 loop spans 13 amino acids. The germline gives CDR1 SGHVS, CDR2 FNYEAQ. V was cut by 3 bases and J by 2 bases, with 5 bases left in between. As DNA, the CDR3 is TGTGCCAGCAGCTTTCAGACTGGAAACACCATATATTTT. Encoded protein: CASSFQTGNTIYF. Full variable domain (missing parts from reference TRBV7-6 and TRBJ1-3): GAGVSQSPRYKVTKRGQDVALRCDPISGHVSLYWYRQALGQGPEFLTYFNYEAQQDKSGLPNDRFSAERPEGSISTLTIQRTEQRDSAMYRCASSFQTGNTIYFGEGSWLTVV.

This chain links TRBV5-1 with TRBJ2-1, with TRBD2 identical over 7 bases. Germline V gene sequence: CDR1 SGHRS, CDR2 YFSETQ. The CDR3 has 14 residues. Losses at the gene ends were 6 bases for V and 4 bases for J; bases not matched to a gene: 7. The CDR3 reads CASMGGGEYNEQFF. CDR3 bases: TGCGCCAGCATGGGGGGAGGGGAATACAATGAGCAGTTCTTC.

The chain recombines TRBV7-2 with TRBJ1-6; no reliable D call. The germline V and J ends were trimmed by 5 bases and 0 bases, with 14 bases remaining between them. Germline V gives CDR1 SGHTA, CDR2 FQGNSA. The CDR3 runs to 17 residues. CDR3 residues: CASSPGPVSSYNSPLHF. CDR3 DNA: TGTGCCAGCAGCCCAGGTCCGGTGAGCTCCTATAATTCACCCCTCCACTTT.

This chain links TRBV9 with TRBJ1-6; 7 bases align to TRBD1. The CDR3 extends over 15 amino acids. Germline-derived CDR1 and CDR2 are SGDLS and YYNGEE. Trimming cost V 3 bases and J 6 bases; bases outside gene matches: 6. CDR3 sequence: CASSATGVSNSPLHF. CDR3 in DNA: TGTGCCAGCAGCGCAACAGGGGTTTCTAATTCACCCCTCCACTTT.

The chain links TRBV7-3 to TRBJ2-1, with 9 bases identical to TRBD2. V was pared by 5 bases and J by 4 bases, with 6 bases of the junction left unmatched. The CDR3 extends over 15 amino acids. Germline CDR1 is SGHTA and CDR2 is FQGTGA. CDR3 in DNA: TGTGCCAGCAGCCTTCTAGCGGGACAGTACAATGAGCAGTTCTTC. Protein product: CASSLLAGQYNEQFF.

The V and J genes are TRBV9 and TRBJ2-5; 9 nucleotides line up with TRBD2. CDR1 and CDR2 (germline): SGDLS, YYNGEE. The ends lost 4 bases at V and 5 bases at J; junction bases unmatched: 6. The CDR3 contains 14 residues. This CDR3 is CASSLGLAPETQYF. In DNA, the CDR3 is TGTGCCAGCAGCCTGGGACTAGCCCCCGAGACCCAGTACTTC.

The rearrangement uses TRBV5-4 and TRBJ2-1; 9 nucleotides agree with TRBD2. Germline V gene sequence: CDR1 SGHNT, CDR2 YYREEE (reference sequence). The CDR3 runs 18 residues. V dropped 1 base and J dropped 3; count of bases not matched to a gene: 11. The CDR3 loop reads CASSLKKAAGGFYNEQFF. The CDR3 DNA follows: TGTGCCAGCAGCTTGAAAAAGGCGGCGGGAGGGTTCTACAATGAGCAGTTCTTC.

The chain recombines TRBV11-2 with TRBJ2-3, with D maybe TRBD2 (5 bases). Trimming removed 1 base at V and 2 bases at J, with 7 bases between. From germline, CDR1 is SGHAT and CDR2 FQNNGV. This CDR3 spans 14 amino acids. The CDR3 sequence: CASSLAGFTDTQYF. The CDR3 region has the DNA TGTGCCAGCAGCTTAGCGGGATTCACAGATACGCAGTATTTT.

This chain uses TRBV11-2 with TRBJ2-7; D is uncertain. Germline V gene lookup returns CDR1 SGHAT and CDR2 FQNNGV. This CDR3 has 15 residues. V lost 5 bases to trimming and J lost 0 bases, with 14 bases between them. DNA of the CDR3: TGTGCCAGCAGCCCAGGTCGATCGAGCTCCTACGAGCAGTACTTC. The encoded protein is CASSPGRSSSYEQYF.

The CDR3 reads CSGSRDRAEAFF. Written as DNA, the CDR3 is TGCAGCGGATCTCGGGATCGGGCTGAAGCTTTCTTT. This chain uses TRBV29-1 with TRBJ1-1; D uncertain. Per germline, CDR1 SQVTM and CDR2 ANQGSEA. Between the trimmed V and J ends, which lost 7 bases and 6 bases, there was a span of 15 bases. This CDR3 has 12 amino acids. The variable domain in full, completed from reference TRBV29-1 and TRBJ1-1, reads SAVISQKPSRDICQRGTSLTIQCQVDSQVTMMFWYRQQPGQSLTLIATANQGSEATYESGFVIDKFPISRPNLTFSTLTVSNMSPEDSSIYLCSGSRDRAEAFFGQGTRLTVV.

The CDR3 DNA sequence: TGTGCCAGCGGCCCGGGGTTTACGGGGACAGATACGCAGTATTTT. Protein sequence: CASGPGFTGTDTQYF. The chain recombines TRBV11-2 with TRBJ2-3, with D possibly TRBD2 on 5 matching bases. The CDR3 has 15 residues. V shed 8 bases and J shed 3 bases, with 18 bases lying between them. Germline V gene sequence: CDR1 SGHAT, CDR2 FQNNGV.

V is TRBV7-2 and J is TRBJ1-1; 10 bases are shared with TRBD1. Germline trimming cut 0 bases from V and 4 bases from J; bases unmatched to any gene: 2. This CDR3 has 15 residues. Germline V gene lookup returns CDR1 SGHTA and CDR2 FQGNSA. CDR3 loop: CASSLAGTGVTEAFF. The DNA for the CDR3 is TGTGCCAGCAGCTTAGCCGGGACAGGGGTCACTGAAGCTTTCTTT. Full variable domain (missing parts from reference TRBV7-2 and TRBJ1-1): GAGVSQSPSNKVTEKGKDVELRCDPISGHTALYWYRQSLGQGLEFLIYFQGNSAPDKSGLPSDRFSAERTGGSVSTLTIQRTQQEDSAVYLCASSLAGTGVTEAFFGQGTRLTVV.

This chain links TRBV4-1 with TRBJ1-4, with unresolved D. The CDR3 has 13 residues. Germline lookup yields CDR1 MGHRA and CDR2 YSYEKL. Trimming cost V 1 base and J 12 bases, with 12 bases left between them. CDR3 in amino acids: CASSQALSGELFF. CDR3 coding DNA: TGCGCCAGCAGCCAAGCCCTAAGCGGGGAACTGTTTTTT.

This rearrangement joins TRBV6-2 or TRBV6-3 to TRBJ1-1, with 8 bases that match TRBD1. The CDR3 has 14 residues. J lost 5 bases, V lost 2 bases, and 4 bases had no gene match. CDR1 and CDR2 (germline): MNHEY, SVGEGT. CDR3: CASSYGQGVTEAFF. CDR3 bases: TGTGCCAGCAGTTACGGACAGGGCGTAACTGAAGCTTTCTTT.

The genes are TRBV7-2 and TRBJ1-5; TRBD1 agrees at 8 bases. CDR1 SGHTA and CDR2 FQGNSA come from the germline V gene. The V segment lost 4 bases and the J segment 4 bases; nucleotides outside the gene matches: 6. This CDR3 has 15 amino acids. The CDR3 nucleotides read TGTGCCAGCAGCTGGGAGAGGACAGGGAATCAGCCCCAGCATTTT. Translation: CASSWERTGNQPQHF.

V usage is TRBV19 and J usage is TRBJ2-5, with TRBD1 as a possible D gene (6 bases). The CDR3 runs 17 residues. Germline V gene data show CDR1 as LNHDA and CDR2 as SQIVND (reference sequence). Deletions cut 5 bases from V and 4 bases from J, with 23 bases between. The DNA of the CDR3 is TGTGCCAGTAGTCCGAAAACGCAAACAGGGATCGGAGAGACCCAGTACTTC. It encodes CASSPKTQTGIGETQYF.

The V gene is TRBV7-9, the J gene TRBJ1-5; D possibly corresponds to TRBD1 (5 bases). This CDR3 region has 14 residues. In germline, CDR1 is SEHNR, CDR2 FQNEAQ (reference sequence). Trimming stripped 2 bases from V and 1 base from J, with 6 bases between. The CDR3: CASSLQGSNQPQHF. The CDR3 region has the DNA TGTGCCAGCAGCTTACAGGGCAGCAATCAGCCCCAGCATTTT.

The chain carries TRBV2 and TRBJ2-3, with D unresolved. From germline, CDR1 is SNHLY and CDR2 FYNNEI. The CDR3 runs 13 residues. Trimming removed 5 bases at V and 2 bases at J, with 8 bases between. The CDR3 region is CASSLESTDTQYF. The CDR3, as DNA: TGTGCCAGCAGTTTAGAGTCCACAGATACGCAGTATTTT.

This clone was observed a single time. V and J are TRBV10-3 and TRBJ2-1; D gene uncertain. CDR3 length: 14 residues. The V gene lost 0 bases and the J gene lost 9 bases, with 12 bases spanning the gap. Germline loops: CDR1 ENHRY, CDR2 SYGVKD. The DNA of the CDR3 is TGTGCCATCAGTGAGTCTTTGGTAGCTGGTGAGCAGTTCTTC. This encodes CAISESLVAGEQFF.

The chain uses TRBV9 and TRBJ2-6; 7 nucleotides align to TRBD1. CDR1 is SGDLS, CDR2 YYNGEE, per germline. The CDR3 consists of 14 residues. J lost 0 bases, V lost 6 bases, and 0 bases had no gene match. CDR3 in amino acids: CASTGGSGANVLTF. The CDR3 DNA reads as TGTGCCAGCACAGGGGGCTCTGGGGCCAACGTCCTGACTTTC.

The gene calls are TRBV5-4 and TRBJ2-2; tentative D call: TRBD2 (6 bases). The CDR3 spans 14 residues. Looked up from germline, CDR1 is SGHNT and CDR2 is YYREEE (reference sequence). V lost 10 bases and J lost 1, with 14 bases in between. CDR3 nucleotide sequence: TGTGCCTGGGGTAGCGGATTGAACACCGGGGAGCTGTTTTTT. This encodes CAWGSGLNTGELFF.

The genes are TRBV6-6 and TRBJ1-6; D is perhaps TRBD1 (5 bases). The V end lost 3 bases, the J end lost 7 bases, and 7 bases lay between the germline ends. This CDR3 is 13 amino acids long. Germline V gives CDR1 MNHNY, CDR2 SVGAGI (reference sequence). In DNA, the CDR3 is TGTGCCAGCAGTTATCGACAGAATTCACCCCTCCACTTT. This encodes CASSYRQNSPLHF.